This T cell receptor (beta chain) derives from a study of T cell responses to AZD1222 COVID-19 vaccine. V lost 5 bases to trimming and J lost 2 bases; unmatched junction nucleotides: 7. Germline CDR1 and CDR2: SEHNR and FQNEAQ (reference sequence). The CDR3 loop spans 15 amino acids. Clones were read by immunoSEQ multiplex PCR, and TCRdb kept only the in-frame ones, dropping some. Among some 94,000 clones, 89% were seen once, and the ten largest hold 5.3%. The chain carries TRBV7-9 and TRBJ2-7; 9 bases map to TRBD1. The sample here was peripheral blood, taken 28 days after the second AZD1222 dose. The receptor was isolated from an adult who received the AZD1222 COVID-19 vaccine. The CDR3 region has the DNA TGTGCCAGCAGCGAACCGGGACAGGGAACCTACGAGCAGTACTTC. Residues: CASSEPGQGTYEQYF.